The clone carrying this TCR beta chain was seen a handful of times. Its antigen is undetermined. Unique molecular identifiers tagged the TCRbeta library. MiXCR was run by TCRdb on the PCR reads, yielding one entry per CDR3 protein. The sample has about 420,000 distinct CDR3 sequences, 15% to 20% seen once. In germline, CDR1 is LNHNV, CDR2 YYDKDF (reference sequence). Unmatched junction bases numbered 8, after V lost 2 bases and J lost 5 bases. This CDR3 has 17 residues. This specimen comes from a study of T-cell reconstitution after alpha-beta-depleted transplantation in children. Study results and limitations: The study reportedly traced alpha-beta T cells about two months after transplant to several hundred expanded graft clones. A year post-transplant, T-cell counts and diversity derived mostly from newly produced T cells. Recipient T cells and thymic progenitors that survived gave rise to the high TCRbeta diversity observed at day 60 in some patients.

The sequence derives from a boy under three years old who had a stem cell transplant for Wiskott-Aldrich syndrome, so the T cells may come from the graft donor. The rearrangement uses TRBV15 and TRBJ2-5, with 13 bases identical to TRBD2. Sample: PBMCs, mostly from graft donor cells, taken 360 days after TCRalphabeta/CD19-depleted stem cell transplant. DNA of the CDR3: TGTGCCACCAGCAGAAACGGACTAGCGGGAGTCGGGGAGACCCAGTACTTC. It yields the protein CATSRNGLAGVGETQYF.